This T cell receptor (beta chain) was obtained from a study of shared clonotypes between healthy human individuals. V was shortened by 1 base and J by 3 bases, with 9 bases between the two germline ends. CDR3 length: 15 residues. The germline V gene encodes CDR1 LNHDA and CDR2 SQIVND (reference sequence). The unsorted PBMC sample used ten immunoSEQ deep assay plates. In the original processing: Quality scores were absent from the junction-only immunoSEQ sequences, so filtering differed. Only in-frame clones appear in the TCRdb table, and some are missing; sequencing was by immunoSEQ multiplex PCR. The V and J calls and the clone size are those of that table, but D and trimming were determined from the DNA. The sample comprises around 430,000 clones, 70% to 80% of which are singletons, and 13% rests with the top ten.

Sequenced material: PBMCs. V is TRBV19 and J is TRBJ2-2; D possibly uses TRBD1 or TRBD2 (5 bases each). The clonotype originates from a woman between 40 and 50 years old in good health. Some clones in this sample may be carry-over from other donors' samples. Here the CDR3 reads CASSIGGADTGELFF. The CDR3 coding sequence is TGTGCCAGTAGTATAGGAGGGGCGGACACCGGGGAGCTGTTTTTT.